These 20 T cell receptor beta chains came from one sample sequenced in a study of identical twins (dated by TCRdb to the mid-2010s). Preparation of the library involved 5' RACE. TCRdb lists the instrument as Illumina HiSeq 2000. TCRdb took the public reads, trimmed them with fastp at Q25, ran MiXCR for clone calling and kept in-frame beta chains. All rows with the same CDR3 protein become a single entry with the most common DNA and genes. For this sample there are about 570,000 distinct CDR3 sequences; around 9.6% appear just once. The ten top clones hold approximately 3.2% of the sample. This sample also belongs to another study, concerning yellow fever vaccine responses in identical twins.

Sequenced: PBMCs. All receptors derive from a woman aged 18-30 years in good health.

The chain is built from TRBV24-1 and TRBJ2-3; the D gene could be TRBD1 or TRBD2 (5 bases each). The CDR3 runs to 14 residues. V was clipped by 3 bases and J by 4 bases, with 10 bases between them. Germline-derived CDR1 and CDR2 are KGHDR and SFDVKD. CDR3 nucleotides: TGTGCCACCAGTGATATGGGGGATGCAGATACGCAGTATTTT. Amino acids: CATSDMGDADTQYF.

The V and J genes are TRBV24-1 and TRBJ2-2; D is possibly TRBD1 (5 bases). The CDR3 sequence is 14 residues long. Germline V CDR1 and CDR2: KGHDR, SFDVKD. Deletions cut 1 base from V and 7 bases from J, with 9 bases between. The CDR3 region has the DNA TGTGCCACCAGTGATTTCCTCAGGGACGGGGAGCTGTTTTTT. It specifies CATSDFLRDGELFF.

This clonotype was seen at least ten times. The chain carries TRBV3-1 and TRBJ2-7; D gene unclear. V lost 1 base and J 6 bases, leaving 13 bases between the germline ends. In germline, CDR1 is LGHDT, CDR2 YNNKEL (reference sequence). This CDR3 comprises 14 residues. CDR3 sequence (DNA): TGTGCCAGCAGCCAAGTCTCCCCCCTTGGCGAGCAGTACTTC. Its protein is CASSQVSPLGEQYF.

V is TRBV13 and J is TRBJ2-1; D is tentatively TRBD1 or TRBD2 (6 bases each). V was cut by 5 bases and J by 1 base, with 15 bases left in between. CDR1 PRHDT and CDR2 FYEKMQ come from the germline V gene (reference sequence). The CDR3 runs 16 residues. CDR3 region: CASSTEGGRSYNEQFF. Written as DNA, the CDR3 is TGTGCCAGCAGCACCGAGGGGGGTCGGTCCTACAATGAGCAGTTCTTC.

This clonotype has ten or more counts. V usage is TRBV7-2 and J usage is TRBJ2-3, with D possibly matching TRBD2 (5 bases). The germline V and J ends were trimmed by 0 bases and 4 bases, with 8 bases remaining between them. Germline loops: CDR1 SGHTA, CDR2 FQGNSA. The CDR3 loop spans 14 amino acids. CDR3 in amino acids: CASSLAAGSDTQYF. The CDR3, as DNA: TGTGCCAGCAGCTTAGCGGCGGGCTCAGATACGCAGTATTTT.

This clonotype was counted many times. The chain couples TRBV2 to TRBJ2-2; D gene unclear. The germline V and J ends were trimmed by 7 bases and 5 bases, with 8 bases remaining between them. Germline CDR1 SNHLY, CDR2 FYNNEI. The CDR3 spans 12 residues. Here the CDR3 reads CASKKTTGELFF. The CDR3 DNA reads as TGTGCCAGCAAGAAAACAACCGGGGAGCTGTTTTTT.

The chain links TRBV10-3 to TRBJ2-1; D is perhaps TRBD2 (6 bases). V lost 6 bases and J 0 bases, leaving 12 bases between the germline ends. This CDR3 has 15 amino acids. Germline V gene sequence: CDR1 ENHRY, CDR2 SYGVKD. In DNA form, the CDR3 reads TGTGCCATCAGCCCTTCCGGGAGCTCCTACAATGAGCAGTTCTTC. As protein: CAISPSGSSYNEQFF.

This clonotype was seen repeatedly, ten times or more. The rearrangement links TRBV5-6 to TRBJ1-1, with D hard to call. This CDR3 has 15 residues. The germline V gene encodes CDR1 SGHDT and CDR2 YYEEEE. Between the trimmed V and J ends, which lost 4 bases and 1 base, there was a span of 14 bases. This chain's CDR3 is CASSPPRAGNTEAFF. CDR3 nucleotides: TGTGCCAGCAGCCCCCCAAGGGCGGGGAACACTGAAGCTTTCTTT.

The rearrangement joins TRBV5-5 to TRBJ2-7; D not certain. This CDR3 contains 14 residues. Germline-derived CDR1 and CDR2 are SGHKS and YYEKEE (reference sequence). Deletions cut 0 bases from V and 6 bases from J, with 13 bases between. Written as DNA, the CDR3 is TGTGCCAGCAGCTTGGGGACGATGGCCTCCGAGCAGTACTTC. Encoded protein: CASSLGTMASEQYF.

A few counts support this clonotype. V is TRBV19 and J is TRBJ1-2; D is ambiguous. V was trimmed by 7 bases and J by 0 bases, leaving 18 bases between them. Germline V CDR1 and CDR2: LNHDA, SQIVND (reference sequence). The CDR3 loop spans 16 amino acids. Written as DNA, the CDR3 is TGTGCCAGTAATCCGACCTGGGCTGAGACTAACTATGGCTACACCTTC. Protein: CASNPTWAETNYGYTF.

This chain uses TRBV27 with TRBJ2-7; 7 bases are shared with TRBD1. After removal of 1 base from V and 1 base from J, the junction contained 4 bases not matched to a gene. The CDR3 sequence is 15 residues long. Germline CDR1 MNHEY, CDR2 SMNVEV (reference sequence). CDR3 DNA sequence: TGTGCCAGCAGTTTATTAGACAGGGCGTCCTACGAGCAGTACTTC. It encodes CASSLLDRASYEQYF.

This sequence joins TRBV4-3 and TRBJ2-3; 10 positions match TRBD2. V was pared by 0 bases and J by 0 bases, with 6 bases of the junction left unmatched. The CDR3 consists of 18 residues. Germline values: CDR1 LGHNA, CDR2 YSLEER. The CDR3 region has the DNA TGCGCCAGCAGCCAAGATCCCACTAGCGGGGTTAGCACAGATACGCAGTATTTT. Residues: CASSQDPTSGVSTDTQYF.

V gene TRBV2 combines with J gene TRBJ2-7, with TRBD1 identical over 9 bases. The CDR3 length is 14 residues. V shed 8 bases, J shed 4 bases, and the junction held 9 bases outside the gene matches. Looked up from germline, CDR1 is SNHLY and CDR2 is FYNNEI. CDR3 amino acids: CASLRDRVVYEQYF. The CDR3 DNA is TGTGCCAGCCTCCGGGACAGGGTAGTTTACGAGCAGTACTTC.

This clonotype was seen ten or more times. The chain recombines TRBV12-3 or TRBV12-4 with TRBJ2-2; D perhaps matches TRBD1 (6 bases). This CDR3 spans 14 amino acids. V dropped 1 base and J dropped 6 bases, with 9 bases sitting between them. The CDR3 is CASSLGGPAGELFF. The CDR3 DNA reads as TGTGCCAGCAGTTTAGGGGGGCCGGCCGGGGAGCTGTTTTTT.

There are many counts of this clonotype. The gene calls are TRBV5-5 and TRBJ1-2; D perhaps matches TRBD1 (5 bases). Germline V gene lookup returns CDR1 SGHKS and CDR2 YYEKEE (reference sequence). The CDR3 has 14 residues. Trimming removed 8 bases at V and 2 bases at J, with 16 bases between. The CDR3 nucleotides are TGTGCCAGTTCACCCCCAGGGCAGAACTATGGCTACACCTTC. This encodes CASSPPGQNYGYTF.

This clonotype was detected many times. V gene TRBV28 combines with J gene TRBJ2-1, with D unclear. Germline-derived CDR1 and CDR2 are MDHEN and SYDVKM. V gave up 4 bases and J gave up 7 bases, with 8 bases separating them. The CDR3 is 12 residues long. CDR3 DNA: TGTGCCAGCAGTTCCCTGTCGAATGAGCAGTTCTTC. Its translation is CASSSLSNEQFF.

The genes are TRBV28 and TRBJ1-5; the D gene is possibly TRBD1 (6 bases). The CDR3 is made up of 14 amino acids. Germline loops: CDR1 MDHEN, CDR2 SYDVKM. Trimming took 7 bases from V and 4 from J, leaving 14 bases between them. CDR3 bases: TGTGCCAGCACGTGGCAGGGGTTAAATCAGCCCCAGCATTTT. Its protein product is CASTWQGLNQPQHF.

This clonotype came up a few times. This sequence joins TRBV7-9 and TRBJ2-4; 7 positions match TRBD2. From germline, CDR1 is SEHNR and CDR2 FQNEAQ (reference sequence). The V segment lost 4 bases and the J segment 0 bases; nucleotides outside the gene matches: 9. This CDR3 comprises 17 residues. Here the CDR3 DNA reads TGTGCCAGCAGCTCGTTATGGGAGGGCCAAGCCAAAAACATTCAGTACTTC. Its translation is CASSSLWEGQAKNIQYF. The whole variable domain, filled in from reference TRBV7-9 and TRBJ2-4, reads DTGVSQNPRHKITKRGQNVTFRCDPISEHNRLYWYRQTLGQGPEFLTYFQNEAQLEKSRLLSDRFSAERPKGSFSTLEIQRTEQGDSAMYLCASSSLWEGQAKNIQYFGAGTRLSVL.

This clonotype came up once. This sequence joins TRBV20-1 and TRBJ2-3; weak D call: TRBD2 (5 bases). The CDR3 sequence is 12 residues long. Germline lookup yields CDR1 DFQATT and CDR2 SNEGSKA (reference sequence). V was cut by 3 bases and J by 4 bases, with 8 bases left in between. CDR3 coding DNA: TGCAGTGCTAGGTGGGGAGCAGATACGCAGTATTTT. Encoded protein: CSARWGADTQYF.

This clonotype showed up just a few times. V usage is TRBV29-1 and J usage is TRBJ2-3, with D possibly TRBD2 on 6 matching bases. From germline, CDR1 is SQVTM and CDR2 ANQGSEA. V lost 6 bases and J lost 0, with 10 bases in between. The CDR3 totals 13 residues. The CDR3 sequence is CSVLRGSTDTQYF. The CDR3 region has the DNA TGCAGCGTCCTCCGGGGGAGCACAGATACGCAGTATTTT.